The 10 T cell receptor beta chains below all came from one sample that was sequenced in a study of OX40 agonist ivuxolimab in advanced cancers. Clones were sequenced by immunoSEQ multiplex PCR, and TCRdb holds only the in-frame ones, with some missing. Found here are 130,000 or so clones, just over 90% of them singletons; the top ten hold roughly 1%. The sample was CD4+ or CD8+ T cells sorted from blood, taken in a trial of the OX40 agonist ivuxolimab. These receptors all come from an adult with an advanced solid tumor such as melanoma, head and neck, liver or kidney cancer.

This clone appeared a single time. The chain employs TRBV7-9 and TRBJ2-3, with unresolved D. V lost 2 bases, J lost 4 bases, and 7 bases lay in between. The CDR3 consists of 13 residues. CDR1 SEHNR and CDR2 FQNEAQ come from the germline V gene (reference sequence). The CDR3 DNA reads TGTGCCAGCAGCTTATCGAGGCCAGATACGCAGTATTTT. Its translation is CASSLSRPDTQYF.

The chain joins TRBV27 to TRBJ1-4, with D possibly TRBD1 on 6 matching bases. The CDR3 runs to 13 residues. Germline CDR1 is MNHEY and CDR2 is SMNVEV (reference sequence). The V end lost 9 bases, the J end lost 3 bases, and 11 bases lay between the germline ends. This chain's CDR3 is CASRTGSNEKLFF. DNA for the CDR3: TGTGCCAGTAGAACAGGGTCTAATGAAAAACTGTTTTTT.

The rearrangement joins TRBV6-6 to TRBJ2-4; no reliable D call. CDR3 length: 13 residues. Germline values: CDR1 MNHNY, CDR2 SVGAGI (reference sequence). Trimming pared 6 bases from V and 1 base from J, leaving 7 bases between. This chain's CDR3 is CASSPMAKNIQYF. The CDR3 DNA reads as TGTGCCAGCAGCCCAATGGCCAAAAACATTCAGTACTTC.

This rearrangement joins TRBV2 to TRBJ1-5, with no clear D. The V gene's germline CDR1 is SNHLY and CDR2 FYNNEI. CDR3 size: 11 residues. V gave up 5 bases and J gave up 3 bases, with 2 bases separating them. As DNA, the CDR3 is TGTGCCAGCAGTTACAATCAGCCCCAGCATTTT. Translating gives CASSYNQPQHF.

The chain recombines TRBV7-2 with TRBJ2-7; 7 nucleotides match TRBD2. V lost 3 bases, J lost 7 bases, and 12 bases stayed unmatched. This CDR3 contains 15 residues. Germline V gives CDR1 SGHTA, CDR2 FQGNSA. CDR3 in amino acids: CASSLGGGVSREQYF. CDR3 bases: TGTGCCAGCAGCTTGGGGGGAGGGGTGTCGAGGGAGCAGTACTTC.

V is TRBV19 and J is TRBJ1-5, with D unresolved. The CDR3 runs 15 residues. Germline CDR1 LNHDA, CDR2 SQIVND (reference sequence). V was cut by 6 bases and J by 0 bases, with 12 bases left in between. CDR3 region: CASRSAGSSNQPQHF. The CDR3, as DNA: TGTGCCAGTAGGTCGGCAGGTAGTAGCAATCAGCCCCAGCATTTT.

V and J are TRBV4-2 and TRBJ1-4; the D gene is possibly TRBD1 (6 bases). Trimming stripped 1 base from V and 2 bases from J, with 8 bases between. The CDR3 contains 15 residues. Germline CDR1 and CDR2: LGHNA and YNFKEQ. The DNA of the CDR3 is TGTGCCAGCAGCCAAGGACAGGTCACTAATGAAAAACTGTTTTTT. It is translated as CASSQGQVTNEKLFF.

The chain has TRBV15 and TRBJ2-7; maybe TRBD1 (6 bases). The V gene lost 2 bases and the J gene lost 2 bases, with 19 bases spanning the gap. There are 17 residues in the CDR3. Germline CDR1 is LNHNV and CDR2 is YYDKDF (reference sequence). This CDR3 is CATSRHPPGTQTYEQYF. The CDR3 nucleotides are TGTGCCACCAGCAGACACCCACCCGGGACACAAACCTACGAGCAGTACTTC.

This clone was detected only a few times. The chain combines TRBV7-2 with TRBJ1-4; TRBD1 agrees at 10 bases. Germline lookup yields CDR1 SGHTA and CDR2 FQGNSA. V lost 5 bases to trimming and J lost 8 bases; unmatched junction nucleotides: 8. This CDR3 region has 15 residues. CDR3 sequence reads: CASSLWGQGLEKLFF. CDR3 bases: TGTGCCAGCAGCCTATGGGGACAGGGGTTAGAAAAACTGTTTTTT.

This clone was found once. The chain joins TRBV5-3 to TRBJ1-2; D unclear. TRBV5-3 is noted as an ORF with a role that remains uncertain. V lost 8 bases and J 5 bases, leaving 7 bases between the germline ends. The CDR3 is made up of 10 amino acids. The CDR3 nucleotides read TGTGCCAGCAGCGGTTATGGCTACACCTTC. Its protein product is CASSGYGYTF.